The 8 T cell receptor beta chains below come from one sample, sequenced in a study of technical replicates of blood from a handful of donors. The repertoire was sequenced with immunoSEQ multiplex PCR; TCRdb's copy has only in-frame clones and lacks some. This sample yields more than 95,000 clones, of which nearly 97% are seen a single time; just over 0.2% belongs to the top ten. Material for sequencing was T cells isolated from PBMCs. These receptors all stem from a human donor in good health.

The chain combines TRBV6-4 with TRBJ1-5, with 8 bases lining up with TRBD1. The CDR3 length is 15 residues. Germline values: CDR1 MRHNA, CDR2 SNTAGT. Trimming took 6 bases from V and 4 from J; bases not matched to a gene: 8. In nucleotides, the CDR3 is TGTGCCAGCAGCGAGCAGGGGGCTTGGAATCAGCCCCAGCATTTT. Translation: CASSEQGAWNQPQHF.

This clone occurred once. The J gene is TRBJ1-2, the V gene TRBV27, with a tentative D call TRBD1 (5 bases). CDR1 MNHEY and CDR2 SMNVEV come from the germline V gene (reference sequence). The germline V and J ends were trimmed by 5 bases and 3 bases, with 10 bases remaining between them. The CDR3 covers 13 residues. The CDR3: CASSSGTDYGYTF. CDR3 DNA: TGTGCCAGCAGTAGCGGGACGGACTATGGCTACACCTTC.

J is TRBJ2-5 and V is TRBV9, with TRBD2 matching over 9 bases. Germline V lookup: CDR1 SGDLS, CDR2 YYNGEE. CDR3 length: 20 residues. Trimming cost V 4 bases and J 5 bases; bases outside gene matches: 24. This chain's CDR3 is CASSPPREGAGGGSFETQYF. CDR3 nucleotide sequence: TGTGCCAGCAGCCCCCCTCGCGAGGGGGCGGGGGGGGGTAGTTTTGAGACCCAGTACTTC.

The CDR3 DNA reads TGCGCCAGCAGCTTGGAAGGGACTAGCGGGCGATACACAGATACGCAGTATTTT. Encoded protein: CASSLEGTSGRYTDTQYF. The chain couples TRBV5-1 to TRBJ2-3; 12 nucleotides line up with TRBD2. The length of the CDR3 is 18 residues. The ends lost 0 bases at V and 2 bases at J; junction bases unmatched: 7. Germline V gene lookup returns CDR1 SGHRS and CDR2 YFSETQ.

The chain couples TRBV10-2 to TRBJ1-5; D gene uncertain. The V gene lost 0 bases and the J gene lost 9 bases, with 9 bases spanning the gap. Germline loops: CDR1 WSHSY, CDR2 SAAADI. This CDR3 comprises 13 residues. The DNA of the CDR3 is TGCGCCAGCAGTGAGTCCGGAGGGCGGCCCCAGCATTTT. Amino acid sequence: CASSESGGRPQHF.

This rearrangement joins TRBV6-5 to TRBJ1-2; 7 bases match TRBD1. The CDR3 runs to 12 residues. In germline, CDR1 is MNHEY, CDR2 SVGAGI. V shed 8 bases and J 3 bases; nucleotides not matched to a gene: 3. The CDR3 bases are TGTGCCAGCTCAACAGGGGACTATGGCTACACCTTC. Translated, it gives CASSTGDYGYTF.

V and J are TRBV28 and TRBJ2-7; a weak D match, TRBD1 (6 bases). Germline V CDR1 and CDR2: MDHEN, SYDVKM. CDR3 length equals 15 residues. V shed 6 bases and J shed 6 bases, with 21 bases lying between them. The CDR3: CASSIPGQGPLEQYF. The CDR3 bases are TGTGCCAGCAGCATCCCGGGACAAGGACCTCTCGAGCAGTACTTC.

The gene calls are TRBV5-1 and TRBJ2-7; 9 nucleotides agree with TRBD2. The junction had 5 bases not matched to a gene; V was cut back by 0 bases and J by 4 bases. Germline values: CDR1 SGHRS, CDR2 YFSETQ. This CDR3 has 15 amino acids. The DNA of the CDR3 is TGCGCCAGCAGCTTGGTTAGCGGGAGCATGTACGAGCAGTACTTC. Its translation: CASSLVSGSMYEQYF.